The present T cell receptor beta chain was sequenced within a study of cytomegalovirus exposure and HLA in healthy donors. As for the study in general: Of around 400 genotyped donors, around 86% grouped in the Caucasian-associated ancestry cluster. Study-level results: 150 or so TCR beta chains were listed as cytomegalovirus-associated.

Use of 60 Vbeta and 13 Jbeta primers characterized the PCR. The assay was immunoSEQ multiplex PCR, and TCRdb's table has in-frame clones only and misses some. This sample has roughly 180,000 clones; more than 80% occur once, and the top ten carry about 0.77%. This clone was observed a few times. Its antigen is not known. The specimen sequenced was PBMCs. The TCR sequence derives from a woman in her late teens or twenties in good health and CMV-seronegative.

For the CDR3, the DNA is TGTGCCAGCAGTTCGACTACACAATCCAGGGGGACCCAGTACTTC. Translating gives CASSSTTQSRGTQYF. The chain joins TRBV28 to TRBJ2-5; D is possibly TRBD1 (6 bases). This CDR3 has 15 amino acids. From germline, CDR1 is MDHEN and CDR2 SYDVKM. Trimming shortened V by 4 bases and J by 7 bases, and 19 bases separated the two germline ends.